These T cell receptor beta chains were read from a single sample in a study of blood T cell repertoires in COVID-19. The data were produced by immunoSEQ multiplex PCR, yet TCRdb's version contains in-frame clones alone and is incomplete. The data hold approximately 270,000 clones, with approximately 85% observed a single time. The sequencing input was peripheral blood. Receptors originate from a woman aged 70-85 years with acute or convalescent COVID-19. Both conserved end residues are part of each CDR3. D genes are given only for firm matches.

v_gene	j_gene	d_gene	CDR3aa
TRBV12-3/TRBV12-4	TRBJ1-5	NA	CASSRYGGQPQHF
TRBV3-1/TRBV3-2	TRBJ2-2	TRBD2	CASSRRSAGGPGELFF
TRBV6-6	TRBJ2-1	NA	CASSYWGGLEEQFF
TRBV19	TRBJ2-7	TRBD1	CASSRDRTYEQYF
TRBV5-1	TRBJ2-5	TRBD2	CASSPTGGSEETQYF
TRBV6-4	TRBJ2-3	NA	CASSSAGSTDTQYF
TRBV9	TRBJ2-1	NA	CASSGGTTSYNEQFF
TRBV2	TRBJ2-3	TRBD2	CASPSGATSFTDTQYF
TRBV25-1	TRBJ1-6	TRBD1	CASSPGGRPNSPLHF
TRBV5-1	TRBJ1-3	TRBD1	CASSPILSTGSSGNTIYF
TRBV3-1/TRBV3-2	TRBJ1-1	NA	CASSEGHGNTEAFF
TRBV5-1	TRBJ1-6	NA	CASAPAGTLDSPLHF
TRBV7-9	TRBJ2-5	TRBD1	CASSPLGGETQYF
TRBV19	TRBJ1-1	NA	CASSDGQTFNTEAFF
TRBV5-6	TRBJ2-2	TRBD1	CASSPGTGTNTGELFF
TRBV2	TRBJ1-6	NA	CASSLLDGVSSPLHF
TRBV29-1	TRBJ2-1	TRBD2	CSADPSGGAREQFF
TRBV5-4	TRBJ2-3	NA	CASSLAQRPANTQYF
TRBV7-9	TRBJ2-3	NA	CASRAKEVTATDTQYF
TRBV5-5	TRBJ2-2	TRBD2	CASSRLADTGELFF
TRBV5-1	TRBJ1-1	NA	CASRTGGAQFEAFF
TRBV12-5	TRBJ2-3	TRBD2	CASFSGGGPDTQYF
TRBV5-6	TRBJ1-2	NA	CASSLAGGVSGYGYTF
TRBV3-1/TRBV3-2	TRBJ2-2	TRBD1	CASSLRTGLVTGELFF
TRBV19	TRBJ2-1	TRBD2	CASSIDPLAGRNEQFF
TRBV20-1	TRBJ2-5	TRBD2	CSASWGGEETQYF
TRBV7-9	TRBJ1-2	TRBD1	CASTTGTDYGYTF
TRBV5-6	TRBJ1-2	TRBD1	CASSWVGTDGYTF
TRBV7-2	TRBJ2-1	TRBD2	CASSPRGGRFFEQFF
TRBV5-1	TRBJ2-7	NA	CASSLGGVSPGYEQYF
TRBV6-6	TRBJ2-5	NA	CASSLTTTLVDGTQYF
TRBV7-9	TRBJ1-6	TRBD1	CASSSTGGYNSPLHF
TRBV12-3/TRBV12-4	TRBJ1-5	TRBD1	CASSDRGGQPQHF